This TCR beta chain was retrieved from a study of T cells in Graves' hyperthyroidism and ophthalmopathy. Study findings and constraints: Ophthalmopathy stood apart from stable hyperthyroidism in a 13 V-J model. Peripheral blood also featured most of the thyroid clonotypes expanded above 0.001. Onset of ophthalmopathy came a median 6.5 months after the model predicted it.

RNA transcripts gave rise to amplified TCR beta CDR3 regions. An initial round of RT-PCR targeting the TCR CDR3 relied on the HTBI primer set. TCRdb re-derived calls from the multiplex PCR reads in MiXCR, one entry per CDR3 protein. The sample carries around 600,000 distinct CDR3 sequences, approximately 42% recorded once. Germline V lookup: CDR1 SGHNT, CDR2 YYREEE (reference sequence). V lost 4 bases to trimming and J lost 6 bases, with 11 bases between them. This CDR3 comprises 12 residues. This clonotype showed up many times. Antigen specificity is unknown. The chain couples TRBV5-4 to TRBJ2-7; possibly TRBD2 for D (6 bases). The receptor was derived from an adult man with Graves' disease, either hyperthyroidism or ophthalmopathy (not recorded which). The sequenced sample was peripheral blood or thyroid tissue (not recorded which). In DNA, the CDR3 is TGTGCCAGCAGCGTCACTAGCACCGAGCAGTACTTC. Its protein product is CASSVTSTEQYF.